The 10 T cell receptor beta chains reported below all come from one sample, sequenced in a study of blood T cells in healthy people across ages. The use of a sample-barcoded 5' primer and a J-beta primer mix characterized a second PCR of 7 to 11 cycles. TCRdb used MiXCR to reprocess the 5' RACE reads, holding one entry per CDR3 protein. The sample lists over 1,500,000 distinct CDR3 sequences, approximately 39% occurring once. Sequencing input: blood. These receptors were taken from a human donor in good health.

The chain combines TRBV4-1 with TRBJ2-7; weak D call: TRBD2 (5 bases). The CDR3 sequence is 15 residues long. V lost 0 bases and J 5 bases, leaving 14 bases between the germline ends. Germline-derived CDR1 and CDR2 are MGHRA and YSYEKL. DNA for the CDR3: TGCGCCAGCAGCCAAGATTGGACTTTACCCCACGAGCAGTACTTC. Amino acid sequence: CASSQDWTLPHEQYF.

V gene TRBV19 combines with J gene TRBJ1-1; 10 bases match TRBD1. Trimming took 7 bases from V and 5 from J; bases not matched to a gene: 16. The CDR3 is 17 amino acids. CDR1 is LNHDA, CDR2 SQIVND, per germline (reference sequence). The CDR3, as DNA: TGTGCCAGTATCGAAACCGGGACAGGGGTTGTGAGGACTGAAGCTTTCTTT. Amino acids: CASIETGTGVVRTEAFF.

The gene calls are TRBV20-1 and TRBJ2-2; 8 nucleotides agree with TRBD2. V gave up 4 bases and J gave up 7 bases; unmatched junction bases: 2. The CDR3 totals 12 residues. The germline gives CDR1 DFQATT, CDR2 SNEGSKA (reference sequence). This chain's CDR3 is CSAKLADGELFF. DNA for the CDR3: TGCAGTGCTAAACTAGCGGACGGGGAGCTGTTTTTT.

The rearrangement joins TRBV4-2 to TRBJ2-1; D is uncertain. Germline CDR1 and CDR2: LGHNA and YNFKEQ. Trimming removed 3 bases from V and 12 bases from J, with 9 bases in between. CDR3 length: 11 residues. This CDR3 is CASSQGLRQFF. CDR3 DNA: TGTGCCAGCAGCCAGGGTCTGAGGCAGTTCTTC.

The chain has TRBV12-3 or TRBV12-4 and TRBJ1-6; D gene unclear. V was trimmed by 3 bases and J by 2 bases, leaving 8 bases between them. The CDR3 runs 15 residues. The DNA for the CDR3 is TGTGCCAGCAGTTTGTTCGGGGCCTATAATTCACCCCTCCACTTT. Encoded protein: CASSLFGAYNSPLHF.

This clonotype came up many times. This chain uses TRBV29-1 with TRBJ2-6, with D unclear. CDR1 is SQVTM, CDR2 ANQGSEA, per germline. Trimming left V 3 bases short and J 2 bases short, with 5 bases between. This CDR3 has 13 amino acids. The CDR3 loop is CSVDLTGANVLTF. For the CDR3, the DNA is TGCAGCGTTGACTTGACTGGGGCCAACGTCCTGACTTTC. Filled out from reference TRBV29-1 and TRBJ2-6, the complete variable domain reads SAVISQKPSRDICQRGTSLTIQCQVDSQVTMMFWYRQQPGQSLTLIATANQGSEATYESGFVIDKFPISRPNLTFSTLTVSNMSPEDSSIYLCSVDLTGANVLTFGAGSRLTVL.

CDR3 bases: TGTGCCAGCAGTATGCAGAGCCCAGATACGCAGTATTTT. Its translation is CASSMQSPDTQYF. V gene TRBV7-9 combines with J gene TRBJ2-3; D not certain. Between the trimmed V and J ends, which lost 6 bases and 4 bases, there was a span of 11 bases. The CDR3 loop spans 13 amino acids. Germline CDR1 reads SEHNR; CDR2 reads FQNEAQ (reference sequence).

The chain employs TRBV3-1 and TRBJ2-7; 7 bases line up with TRBD2. The CDR3 runs to 14 residues. V lost 5 bases and J lost 2; bases outside the gene matches: 6. The germline V gene has CDR1 LGHDT and CDR2 YNNKEL (reference sequence). CDR3 in amino acids: CASSSGLGPYEQYF. The CDR3 DNA is TGTGCCAGCAGCTCTGGACTAGGACCCTACGAGCAGTACTTC.

V gene TRBV29-1 combines with J gene TRBJ2-3; 10 bases are a match to TRBD2. Germline V gene lookup returns CDR1 SQVTM and CDR2 ANQGSEA. This CDR3 is 16 amino acids long. J was trimmed by 4 bases and V by 5 bases; bases with no gene match: 12. This chain's CDR3 is CSVKNPGLASPDTQYF. The CDR3 DNA is TGCAGCGTTAAGAACCCGGGACTAGCGTCTCCAGATACGCAGTATTTT.

The chain links TRBV28 to TRBJ2-7, with D perhaps TRBD1 (7 bases). CDR1 is MDHEN and CDR2 is SYDVKM in the germline V gene. This CDR3 contains 14 residues. The V end was cut by 5 bases, the J end by 2 bases, with 13 bases between. The CDR3 spells CASSGGTAPYEQYF. In DNA, the CDR3 is TGTGCCAGCAGTGGCGGGACAGCACCCTACGAGCAGTACTTC.